This T cell receptor beta chain was identified during a study of T-cell reconstitution after alpha-beta-depleted transplantation in children. Using unique molecular identifiers, the investigators prepared the TCRbeta library. MiXCR was run by TCRdb on the PCR reads, yielding one entry per CDR3 protein. Of over 400,000 distinct CDR3 sequences in the sample, about 45% were seen once. The CDR3 totals 13 residues. Germline loops: CDR1 DFQATT, CDR2 SNEGSKA (reference sequence). V lost 4 bases, J lost 6 bases, and 15 bases lay in between. This specimen consisted of PBMCs, obtained before TCRalphabeta/CD19-depleted stem cell transplant. The J gene is TRBJ2-5, the V gene TRBV20-1, with a tentative D call TRBD1 (6 bases). The receptor's source is a girl aged 2-9 years with aplastic anemia, due to receive a stem cell transplant. CDR3 sequence: CSATQGSQQTQYF. The CDR3 DNA follows: TGCAGTGCTACTCAGGGGAGTCAACAGACCCAGTACTTC.